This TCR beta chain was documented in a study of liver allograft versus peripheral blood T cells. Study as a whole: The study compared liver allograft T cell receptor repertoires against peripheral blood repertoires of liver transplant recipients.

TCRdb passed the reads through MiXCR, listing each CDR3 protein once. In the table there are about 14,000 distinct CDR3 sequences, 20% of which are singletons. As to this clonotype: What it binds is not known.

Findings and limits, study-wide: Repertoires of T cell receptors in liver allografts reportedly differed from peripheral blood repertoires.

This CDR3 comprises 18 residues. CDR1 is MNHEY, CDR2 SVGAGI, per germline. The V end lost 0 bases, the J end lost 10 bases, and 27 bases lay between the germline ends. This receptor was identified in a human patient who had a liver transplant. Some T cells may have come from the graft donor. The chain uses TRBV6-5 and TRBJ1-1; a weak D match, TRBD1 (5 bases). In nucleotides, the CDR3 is TGTGCCAGCAGTTACTCGAGGAACATCCGGGACCTTCACCGTCCAGCTTTCTTT. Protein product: CASSYSRNIRDLHRPAFF.